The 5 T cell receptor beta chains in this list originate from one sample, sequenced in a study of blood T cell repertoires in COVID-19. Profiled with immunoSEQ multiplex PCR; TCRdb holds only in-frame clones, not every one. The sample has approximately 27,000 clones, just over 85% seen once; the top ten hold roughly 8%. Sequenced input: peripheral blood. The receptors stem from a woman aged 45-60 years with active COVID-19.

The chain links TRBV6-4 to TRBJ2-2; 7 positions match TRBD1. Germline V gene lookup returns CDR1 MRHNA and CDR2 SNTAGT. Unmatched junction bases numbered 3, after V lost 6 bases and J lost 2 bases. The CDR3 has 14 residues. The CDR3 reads CASRRTGNTGELFF. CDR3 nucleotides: TGTGCCAGCAGGAGGACAGGCAACACCGGGGAGCTGTTTTTT.

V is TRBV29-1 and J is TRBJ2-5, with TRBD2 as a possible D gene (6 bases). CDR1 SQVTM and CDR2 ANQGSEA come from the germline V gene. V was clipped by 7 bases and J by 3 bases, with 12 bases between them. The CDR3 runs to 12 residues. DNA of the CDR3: TGCAGCGGGACTACACCTGAAGAGACCCAGTACTTC. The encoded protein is CSGTTPEETQYF.

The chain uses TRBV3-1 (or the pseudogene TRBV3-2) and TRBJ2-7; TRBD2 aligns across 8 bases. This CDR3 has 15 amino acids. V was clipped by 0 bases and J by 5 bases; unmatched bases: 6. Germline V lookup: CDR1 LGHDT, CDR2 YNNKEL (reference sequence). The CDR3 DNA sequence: TGTGCCAGCAGCCAAGATCGAGCGGGAGTCAACGAGCAGTACTTC. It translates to CASSQDRAGVNEQYF.

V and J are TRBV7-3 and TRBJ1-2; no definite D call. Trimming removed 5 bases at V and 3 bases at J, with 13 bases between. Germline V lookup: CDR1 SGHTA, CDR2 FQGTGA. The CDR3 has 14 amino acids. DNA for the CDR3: TGTGCCAGCAGCGCAAACCCCGGGGACTATGGCTACACCTTC. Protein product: CASSANPGDYGYTF.

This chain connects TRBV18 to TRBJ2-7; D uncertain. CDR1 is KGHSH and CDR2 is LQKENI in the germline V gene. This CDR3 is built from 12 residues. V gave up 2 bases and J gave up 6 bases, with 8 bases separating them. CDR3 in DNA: TGTGCCAGCTCACCAGGGCCAGGCGAGCAGTACTTC. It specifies CASSPGPGEQYF.